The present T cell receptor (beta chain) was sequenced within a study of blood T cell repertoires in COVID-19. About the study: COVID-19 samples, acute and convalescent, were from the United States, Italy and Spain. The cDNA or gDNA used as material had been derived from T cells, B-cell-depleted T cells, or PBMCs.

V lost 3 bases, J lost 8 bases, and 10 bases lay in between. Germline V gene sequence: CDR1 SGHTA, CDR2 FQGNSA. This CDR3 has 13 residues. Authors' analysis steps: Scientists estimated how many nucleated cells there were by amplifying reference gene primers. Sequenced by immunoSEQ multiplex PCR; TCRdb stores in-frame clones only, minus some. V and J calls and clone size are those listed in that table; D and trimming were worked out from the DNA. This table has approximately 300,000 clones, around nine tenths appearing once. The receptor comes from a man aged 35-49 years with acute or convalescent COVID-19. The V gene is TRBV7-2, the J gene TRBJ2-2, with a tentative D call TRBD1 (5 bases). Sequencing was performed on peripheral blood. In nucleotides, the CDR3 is TGTGCCAGCAGCTTGGACATCCGGGGGGAGCTGTTTTTT. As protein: CASSLDIRGELFF.